This is a list of T cell receptor beta chains from one sample in a study of blood T cell repertoires in COVID-19. Only in-frame clones appear in the TCRdb table, and some are missing; sequencing was by immunoSEQ multiplex PCR. The sample includes 300,000 to 350,000 clones, about 93% of them seen just once. The sequenced sample consisted of peripheral blood. Source of these receptors: a young woman with COVID-19, enrolled during active disease. The CDR3 runs from the conserved cysteine through the conserved F or W. Fields, in order: J gene, V gene, clone size, D gene, CDR3 DNA, CDR3 protein. The D gene is left open where the match is weak. Expanded clones are given a class, and other clones once, few, many or no size at all.

TRBJ1-1 | TRBV10-3 | NA | NA | TGTGCCATCAGTGGGATCCAGGAGGGTGGGGGTGAAGCTTTCTTT | CAISGIQEGGGEAFF
TRBJ2-1 | TRBV10-3 | NA | TRBD2 | TGTGCCATCAGTGAGTCGGGACTAGCCTACAATGAGCAGTTCTTC | CAISESGLAYNEQFF
TRBJ1-5 | TRBV19 | NA | TRBD1 | TGTGCCAGTAGTCCCCTAGACAGGGGGAGAGGTCAGCCCCAGCATTTT | CASSPLDRGRGQPQHF
TRBJ2-2 | TRBV24-1 | NA | NA | TGTGCCACCAGTGATTCGCGGGGAACCGGGGAGCTGTTTTTT | CATSDSRGTGELFF
TRBJ2-1 | TRBV9 | NA | TRBD2 | TGTGCCAGCAGCGTAGCGGGAGGGTATCGCAATGAGCAGTTCTTC | CASSVAGGYRNEQFF
TRBJ2-1 | TRBV4-2 | NA | NA | TGTGCCAGCACTGTAGGGGGCTCCTACAATGAGCAGTTCTTC | CASTVGGSYNEQFF
TRBJ2-7 | TRBV27 | NA | TRBD1 | TGTGCCAGCAGTTTAGGGACAGGGCTGGGCGAGCAGTACTTC | CASSLGTGLGEQYF
TRBJ1-5 | TRBV18 | NA | NA | TGTGCCAGCTCACCACCGTCAGGGGCTGGGCAGCCCCAGCATTTT | CASSPPSGAGQPQHF
TRBJ1-5 | TRBV21-1 | NA | NA | TGTGCCAGCAGCATTACCGACACGCAATGTAATCAGCCCCAGCATTTT | CASSITDTQCNQPQHF
TRBJ2-1 | TRBV28 | NA | TRBD2 | TGTGCCAGCAGGGGACTAGCGGGAGAATTCTTC | CASRGLAGEFF
TRBJ2-5 | TRBV5-1 | NA | TRBD1 | TGCGCCAGCACGGGGACAGGGGCCCCCCAAGAGACCCAGTACTTC | CASTGTGAPQETQYF
TRBJ1-3 | TRBV7-6 | NA | TRBD1 | TGTGCCAGCAGCTTAGAGGGACAGGGGACGGGAAACACCATATATTTT | CASSLEGQGTGNTIYF
TRBJ1-5 | TRBV7-9 | NA | TRBD1 | TGTGCCAGCAGCCCCGGAGGGGGCCAGGGGCCCCATCAGCCCCAGCATTTT | CASSPGGGQGPHQPQHF
TRBJ2-3 | TRBV11-2 | NA | TRBD1 | TGTGCCAGCAGCCCCGGGACAGAGCAGTATTTT | CASSPGTEQYF
TRBJ2-7 | TRBV4-2 | NA | TRBD2 | TGTGCCAGCAGCCAACACGGGGCGGGAGGGGACGAGCAGTACTTC | CASSQHGAGGDEQYF
TRBJ2-1 | TRBV12-3/TRBV12-4 | NA | NA | TGTGCCAGCAGCGCCACGGGGCAGTTCTTC | CASSATGQFF
TRBJ2-1 | TRBV5-1 | once | NA | TGCGCCAGCAGCCGAGGCTTCTCCGGGGACAATGAGCAGTTCTTC | CASSRGFSGDNEQFF
TRBJ1-1 | TRBV3-1/TRBV3-2 | few | TRBD1 | TGTGCCAGCAGCGGACAGGGGGACACTGAAGCTTTCTTT | CASSGQGDTEAFF
TRBJ1-4 | TRBV19 | NA | NA | TGTGCCAGTAGTATAACTATGGAAAAACTGTTTTTT | CASSITMEKLFF
TRBJ2-7 | TRBV6-5 | NA | NA | TGTGCCAGCACTGGGCTTTCCGACTCCTACGAGCAGTACTTC | CASTGLSDSYEQYF
TRBJ2-1 | TRBV11-2 | NA | TRBD1 | TGTGCCAGCAGCTACAGCACAGGGGGACCCTACAATGAGCAGTTCTTC | CASSYSTGGPYNEQFF
TRBJ2-5 | TRBV24-1 | NA | TRBD1 | TGTGCCACCTCACAGGGGTCCCAAGAGACCCAGTACTTC | CATSQGSQETQYF
TRBJ1-3 | TRBV11-2 | NA | NA | TGTGCCAGCAGCCCACAATTTGGAAACACCATATATTTT | CASSPQFGNTIYF
TRBJ1-3 | TRBV7-9 | NA | TRBD1 | TGTGCCAGCACCCGACAGGGAGTAGGAAACACCATATATTTT | CASTRQGVGNTIYF
TRBJ2-5 | TRBV2 | NA | TRBD1 | TGTGCCAGCAGTGGTGACAGGGCCCAAGAGACCCAGTACTTC | CASSGDRAQETQYF
TRBJ1-2 | TRBV5-1 | NA | TRBD1 | TGCGCCAGCAGCTCGACAGGGACTGGCTACACCTTC | CASSSTGTGYTF
TRBJ2-2 | TRBV28 | NA | TRBD2 | TGTGCCAGCAGTTTTTCTAGCGGGTGGGCCGGGGAGCTGTTTTTT | CASSFSSGWAGELFF
TRBJ2-5 | TRBV9 | NA | TRBD1 | TGTGCCAGCAGCGTAGGGGACAGGGACCAAGAGACCCAGTACTTC | CASSVGDRDQETQYF
TRBJ1-6 | TRBV10-3 | NA | NA | TGTGCCATCAGTGAGTCGGGGGAGGCTTCACCCCTCCACTTT | CAISESGEASPLHF
TRBJ2-3 | TRBV28 | once | NA | TGTGCCAGCAGTTCCGGGACTCCCACAGATACGCAGTATTTT | CASSSGTPTDTQYF
TRBJ2-7 | TRBV9 | NA | NA | TGTGCCAGCAGCGTAGATGGGGCTTCCTACGAGCAGTACTTC | CASSVDGASYEQYF
TRBJ2-3 | TRBV30 | NA | TRBD1 | TGTGCCTGCAGTACAGGGGGAGATACGCAGTATTTT | CACSTGGDTQYF
TRBJ1-1 | TRBV15 | NA | TRBD1 | TGTGCCACCAGCAGTGGGACAGGGATGAACACTGAAGCTTTCTTT | CATSSGTGMNTEAFF
TRBJ1-1 | TRBV2 | once | NA | TGTGCCAGCAGTGAAGTAGGGGAAGATGGGAACACTGAAGCTTTCTTT | CASSEVGEDGNTEAFF
TRBJ1-1 | TRBV15 | NA | NA | TGTGCCACCAGCACACGACAAGAAGACACTGAAGCTTTCTTT | CATSTRQEDTEAFF
TRBJ2-5 | TRBV18 | few | TRBD2 | TGTGCCAGCTCACCTAGGGACAGACTAGCGGGAAGAGAGACCCAGTACTTC | CASSPRDRLAGRETQYF
TRBJ2-5 | TRBV30 | NA | TRBD1 | TGTGCCTGGAGTACCGGGACAGGAGGTCGAGAGACCCAGTACTTC | CAWSTGTGGRETQYF
TRBJ2-3 | TRBV4-1 | few | NA | TGCGCCAGCAGCCAAGCAACTACCAGCACAGATACGCAGTATTTT | CASSQATTSTDTQYF
TRBJ2-2 | TRBV2 | NA | NA | TGTGCCAGCTACTTTGGGGAGGCCAGCGGGGAGCTGTTTTTT | CASYFGEASGELFF
TRBJ1-1 | TRBV7-2 | NA | TRBD1 | TGTGCCAGCAGCGGACAGGGGAACACTGAAGCTTTCTTT | CASSGQGNTEAFF
TRBJ1-1 | TRBV30 | NA | TRBD1 | TGTGCCTGGACCCCTGGGACAGGGCTAAACACTGAAGCTTTCTTT | CAWTPGTGLNTEAFF
TRBJ2-7 | TRBV10-1 | NA | NA | TGCGCCAGCAGTGAGGGCAGCTCCTACGAGCAGTACTTC | CASSEGSSYEQYF
TRBJ2-3 | TRBV5-4 | NA | TRBD2 | TGTGCCAGCAGCTTGCCTGAGGTCGGGAGGGCCGATACGCAGTATTTT | CASSLPEVGRADTQYF
TRBJ1-2 | TRBV5-1 | NA | NA | TGCGCCAGCAGCCCGGAGGGGCCTGGCTATGGCTACACCTTC | CASSPEGPGYGYTF
TRBJ1-5 | TRBV7-8 | NA | NA | TGTGCCAGCAGCTTAAGGGGAGGCCAATACGACGGTAGCAATCAGCCCCAGCATTTT | CASSLRGGQYDGSNQPQHF
TRBJ2-7 | TRBV6-5 | NA | NA | TGTGCCAGCAGTTCCCCGGGGGCGGGGGTCTACGAGCAGTACTTC | CASSSPGAGVYEQYF
TRBJ1-1 | TRBV5-4 | NA | TRBD1 | TGTGCCAGCAGCTCATACAGGGGCTTGAACACTGAAGCTTTCTTT | CASSSYRGLNTEAFF
TRBJ2-7 | TRBV2 | NA | NA | TGTGCCAGCCTTTCATACAGGGACGGGTCCTACGAGCAGTACTTC | CASLSYRDGSYEQYF
TRBJ2-1 | TRBV24-1 | NA | TRBD2 | TGTGCCACCAGTGATTTAGGCGCCGGGACTAGTAGCTACAATGAGCAGTTCTTC | CATSDLGAGTSSYNEQFF
TRBJ1-5 | TRBV19 | NA | NA | TGTGCCAGTAGTAAGACACCGGCAATGGATAGCAATCAGCCCCAGCATTTT | CASSKTPAMDSNQPQHF
TRBJ2-6 | TRBV7-2 | NA | NA | TGTGCCAGCAGCTTCGCCCCGGGTAGCTCTGGGGCCAACGTCCTGACTTTC | CASSFAPGSSGANVLTF
TRBJ2-2 | TRBV9 | NA | NA | TGTGCCAGCAGCCCGACTGCCTGGGGCTTAAACACCGGGGAGCTGTTTTTT | CASSPTAWGLNTGELFF
TRBJ2-7 | TRBV5-1 | NA | TRBD2 | TGCGCCAGCAGCCGACTGGGACTAGCGGGAGTGGACGAGCAGTACTTC | CASSRLGLAGVDEQYF
TRBJ2-7 | TRBV12-3/TRBV12-4 | NA | NA | TGTGCCAGCAGTTTAGGGCAGGTCCACGAGCAGTACTTC | CASSLGQVHEQYF
TRBJ1-3 | TRBV7-2 | NA | TRBD1 | TGTGCCAGCGGCGGGACAGTTGACTTCTCTGGAAACACCATATATTTT | CASGGTVDFSGNTIYF
TRBJ2-4 | TRBV9 | NA | TRBD2 | TGTGCCAGCAGCCCCCCGGGGGGCAAAAACATTCAGTACTTC | CASSPPGGKNIQYF
TRBJ1-2 | TRBV7-8 | NA | NA | TGTGCCAGCAGCTTAGATAGGGGAAGGACGGTAGGCTACACCTTC | CASSLDRGRTVGYTF
TRBJ2-7 | TRBV5-1 | NA | TRBD2 | TGCGCCAGCAGCTTGGAAGCGGGAGTTATCGACGAGCAGTACTTC | CASSLEAGVIDEQYF
TRBJ2-7 | TRBV4-1 | NA | NA | TGCGCCAGCAGCCGAGAGCGCGGGGAGCCCTACGAGCAGTACTTC | CASSRERGEPYEQYF
TRBJ2-7 | TRBV5-1 | NA | TRBD2 | TGCGCCAGCCGGGGGGGGCTTGTCTCCTACGAGCAGTACTTC | CASRGGLVSYEQYF